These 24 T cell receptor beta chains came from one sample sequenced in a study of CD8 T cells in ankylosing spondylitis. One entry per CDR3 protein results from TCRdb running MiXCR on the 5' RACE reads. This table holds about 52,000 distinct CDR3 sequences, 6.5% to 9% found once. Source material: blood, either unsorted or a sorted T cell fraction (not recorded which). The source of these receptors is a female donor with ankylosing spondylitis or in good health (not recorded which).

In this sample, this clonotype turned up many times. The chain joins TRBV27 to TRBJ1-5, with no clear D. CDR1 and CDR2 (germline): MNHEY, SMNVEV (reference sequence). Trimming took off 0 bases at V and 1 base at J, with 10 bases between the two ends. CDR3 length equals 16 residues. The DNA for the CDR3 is TGTGCCAGCAGTTTATCGTGGGCAGTCAGCAATCAGCCCCAGCATTTT. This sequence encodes CASSLSWAVSNQPQHF.

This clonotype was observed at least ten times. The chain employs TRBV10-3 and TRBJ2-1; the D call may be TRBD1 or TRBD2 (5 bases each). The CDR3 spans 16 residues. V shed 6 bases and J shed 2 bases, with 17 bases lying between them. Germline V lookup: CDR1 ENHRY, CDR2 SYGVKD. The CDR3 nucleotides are TGTGCCATCAGCCTTTCCGGGACCGTTACCTACAATGAGCAGTTCTTC. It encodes CAISLSGTVTYNEQFF.

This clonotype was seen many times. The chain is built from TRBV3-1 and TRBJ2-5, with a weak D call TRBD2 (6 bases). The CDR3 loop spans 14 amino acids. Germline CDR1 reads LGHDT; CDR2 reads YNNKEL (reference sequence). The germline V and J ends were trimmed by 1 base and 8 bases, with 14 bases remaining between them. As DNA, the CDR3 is TGTGCCAGCAGCCAAGTTGGAGGGCTGGGAACCCAGTACTTC. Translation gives CASSQVGGLGTQYF.

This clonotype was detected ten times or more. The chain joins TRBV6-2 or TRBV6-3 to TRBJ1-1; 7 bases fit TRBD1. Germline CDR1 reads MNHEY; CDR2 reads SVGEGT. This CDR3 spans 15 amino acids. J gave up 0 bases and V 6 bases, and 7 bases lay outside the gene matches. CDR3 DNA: TGTGCCAGCAGACCGGGACAGCTCATGAACACTGAAGCTTTCTTT. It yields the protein CASRPGQLMNTEAFF.

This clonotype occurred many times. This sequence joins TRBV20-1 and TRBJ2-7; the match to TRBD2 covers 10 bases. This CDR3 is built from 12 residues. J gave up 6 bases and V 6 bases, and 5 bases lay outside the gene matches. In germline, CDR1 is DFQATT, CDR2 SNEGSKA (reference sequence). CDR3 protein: CSAGGLASEQYF. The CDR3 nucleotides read TGCAGTGCGGGGGGACTAGCGAGCGAGCAGTACTTC.

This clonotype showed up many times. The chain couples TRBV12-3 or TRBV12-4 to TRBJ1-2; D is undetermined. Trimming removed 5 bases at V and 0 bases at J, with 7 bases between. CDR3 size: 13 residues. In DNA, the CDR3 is TGTGCCAGCAGTCCGGCGGCTAACTATGGCTACACCTTC. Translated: CASSPAANYGYTF.

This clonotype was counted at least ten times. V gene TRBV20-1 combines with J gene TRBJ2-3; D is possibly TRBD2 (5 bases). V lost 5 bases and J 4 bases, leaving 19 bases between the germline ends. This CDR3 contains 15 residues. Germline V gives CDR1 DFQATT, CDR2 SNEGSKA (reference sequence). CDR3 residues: CSAPLLEGGADTQYF. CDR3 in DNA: TGCAGTGCTCCACTCTTAGAGGGTGGGGCAGATACGCAGTATTTT.

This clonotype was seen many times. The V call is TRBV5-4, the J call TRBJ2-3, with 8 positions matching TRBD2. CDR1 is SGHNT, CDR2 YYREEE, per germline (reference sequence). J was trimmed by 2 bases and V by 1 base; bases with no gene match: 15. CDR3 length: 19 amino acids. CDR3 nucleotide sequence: TGTGCCAGCAGCTTGATTCGTCTTGCTGCGGGGGGAATCACAGATACGCAGTATTTT. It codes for CASSLIRLAAGGITDTQYF.

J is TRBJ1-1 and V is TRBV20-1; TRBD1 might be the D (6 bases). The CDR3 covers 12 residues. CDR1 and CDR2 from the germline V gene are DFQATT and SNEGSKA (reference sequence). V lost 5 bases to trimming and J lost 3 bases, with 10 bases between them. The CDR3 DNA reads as TGCAGTGCTTACCGACAGGACACTGAAGCTTTCTTT. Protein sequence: CSAYRQDTEAFF.

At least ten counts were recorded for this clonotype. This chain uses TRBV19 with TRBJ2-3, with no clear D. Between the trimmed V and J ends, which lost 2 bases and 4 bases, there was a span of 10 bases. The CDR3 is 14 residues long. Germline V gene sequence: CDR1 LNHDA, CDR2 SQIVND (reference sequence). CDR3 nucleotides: TGTGCCAGTAGTATATCCGTTGGCGCAGATACGCAGTATTTT. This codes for CASSISVGADTQYF.

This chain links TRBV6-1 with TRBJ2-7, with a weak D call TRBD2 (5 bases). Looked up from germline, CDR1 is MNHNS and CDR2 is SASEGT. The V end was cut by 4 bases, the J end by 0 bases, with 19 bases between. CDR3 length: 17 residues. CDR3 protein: CASSVELAQSSSYEQYV. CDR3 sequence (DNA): TGTGCCAGCAGTGTCGAGCTAGCCCAATCGAGCTCCTACGAGCAGTACGTC.

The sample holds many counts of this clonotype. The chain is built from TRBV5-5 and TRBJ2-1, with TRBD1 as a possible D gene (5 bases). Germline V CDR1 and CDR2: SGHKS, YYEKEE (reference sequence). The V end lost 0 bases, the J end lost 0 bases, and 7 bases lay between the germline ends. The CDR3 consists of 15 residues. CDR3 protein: CASSLEGDSYNEQFF. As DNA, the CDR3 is TGTGCCAGCAGCTTGGAAGGGGACTCCTACAATGAGCAGTTCTTC.

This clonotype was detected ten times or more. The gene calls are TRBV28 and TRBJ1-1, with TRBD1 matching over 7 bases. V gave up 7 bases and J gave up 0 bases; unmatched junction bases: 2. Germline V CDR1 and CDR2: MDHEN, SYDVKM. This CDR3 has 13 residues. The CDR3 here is CASKGQMNTEAFF. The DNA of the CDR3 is TGTGCCAGCAAGGGACAGATGAACACTGAAGCTTTCTTT.

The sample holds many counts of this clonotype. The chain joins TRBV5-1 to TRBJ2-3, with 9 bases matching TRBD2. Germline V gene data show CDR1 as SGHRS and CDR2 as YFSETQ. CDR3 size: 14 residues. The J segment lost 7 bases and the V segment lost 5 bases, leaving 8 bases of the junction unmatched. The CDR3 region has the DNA TGCGCCAGCAGGGGGGTTAGCGGGGGATATACGCAGTATTTT. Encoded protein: CASRGVSGGYTQYF.

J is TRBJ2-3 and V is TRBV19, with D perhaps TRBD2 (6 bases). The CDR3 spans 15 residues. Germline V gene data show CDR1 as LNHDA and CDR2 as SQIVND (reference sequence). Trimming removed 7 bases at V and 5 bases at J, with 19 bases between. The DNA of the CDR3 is TGTGCCAGTACAGGGTTAGCGGTGGGAGGAGATACGCAGTATTTT. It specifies CASTGLAVGGDTQYF.

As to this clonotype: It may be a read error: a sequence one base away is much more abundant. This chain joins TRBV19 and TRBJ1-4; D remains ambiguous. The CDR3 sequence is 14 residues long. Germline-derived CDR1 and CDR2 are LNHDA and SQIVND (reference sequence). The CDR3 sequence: CVSTQPTVGEKLFF. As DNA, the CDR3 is TGTGTCAGTACCCAACCGACGGTGGGGGAAAAACTGTTTTTT.

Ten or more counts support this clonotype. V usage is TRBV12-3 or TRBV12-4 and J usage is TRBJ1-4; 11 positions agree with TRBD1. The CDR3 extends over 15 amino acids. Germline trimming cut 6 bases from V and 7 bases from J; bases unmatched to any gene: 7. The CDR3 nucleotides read TGTGCCAGCAGGCCTGGGACAGGGGGTGTTGAAAAACTGTTTTTT. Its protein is CASRPGTGGVEKLFF.

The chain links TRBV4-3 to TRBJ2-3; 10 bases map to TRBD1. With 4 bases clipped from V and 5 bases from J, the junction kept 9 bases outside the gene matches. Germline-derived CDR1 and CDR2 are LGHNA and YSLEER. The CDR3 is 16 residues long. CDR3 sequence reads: CASSPGQGEVLDTQYF. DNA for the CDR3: TGCGCCAGCAGCCCCGGACAGGGGGAGGTTCTAGATACGCAGTATTTT.

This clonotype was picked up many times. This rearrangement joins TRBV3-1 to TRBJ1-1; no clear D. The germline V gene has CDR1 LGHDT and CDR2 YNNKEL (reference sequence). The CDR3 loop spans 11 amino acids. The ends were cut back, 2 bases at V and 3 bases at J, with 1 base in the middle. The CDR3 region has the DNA TGTGCCAGCAGCCAATACACTGAAGCTTTCTTT. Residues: CASSQYTEAFF. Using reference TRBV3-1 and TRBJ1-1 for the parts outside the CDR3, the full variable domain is DTAVSQTPKYLVTQMGNDKSIKCEQNLGHDTMYWYKQDSKKFLKIMFSYNNKELIINETVPNRFSPKSPDKAHLNLHINSLELGDSAVYFCASSQYTEAFFGQGTRLTVV.

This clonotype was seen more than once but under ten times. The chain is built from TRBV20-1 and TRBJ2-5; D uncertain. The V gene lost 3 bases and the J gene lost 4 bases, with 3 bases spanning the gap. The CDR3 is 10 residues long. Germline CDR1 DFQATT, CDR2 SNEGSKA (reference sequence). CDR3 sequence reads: CSARRETQYF. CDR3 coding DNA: TGCAGTGCTAGGAGAGAGACCCAGTACTTC.

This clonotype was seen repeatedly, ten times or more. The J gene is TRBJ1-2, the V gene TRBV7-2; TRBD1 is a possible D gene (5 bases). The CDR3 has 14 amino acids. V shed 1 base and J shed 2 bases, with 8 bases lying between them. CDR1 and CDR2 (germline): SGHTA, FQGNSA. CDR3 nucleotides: TGTGCCAGCAGCTTAGGGGGCAGAAACTATGGCTACACCTTC. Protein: CASSLGGRNYGYTF. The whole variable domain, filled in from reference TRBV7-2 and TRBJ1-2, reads GAGVSQSPSNKVTEKGKDVELRCDPISGHTALYWYRQSLGQGLEFLIYFQGNSAPDKSGLPSDRFSAERTGGSVSTLTIQRTQQEDSAVYLCASSLGGRNYGYTFGSGTRLTVV.

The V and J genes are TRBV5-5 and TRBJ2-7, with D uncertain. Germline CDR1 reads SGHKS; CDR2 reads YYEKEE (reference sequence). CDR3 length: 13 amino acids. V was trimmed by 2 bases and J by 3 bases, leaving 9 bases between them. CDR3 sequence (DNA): TGTGCCAGCAGCTTCGGGCTCTTCTACGAGCAGTACGTC. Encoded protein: CASSFGLFYEQYV.

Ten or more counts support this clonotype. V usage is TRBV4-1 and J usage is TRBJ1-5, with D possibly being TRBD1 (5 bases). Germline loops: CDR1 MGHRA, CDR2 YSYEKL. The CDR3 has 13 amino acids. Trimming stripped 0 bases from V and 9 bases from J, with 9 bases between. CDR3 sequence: CASSQELGGPQHF. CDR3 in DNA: TGCGCCAGCAGCCAAGAATTGGGGGGGCCCCAGCATTTT.

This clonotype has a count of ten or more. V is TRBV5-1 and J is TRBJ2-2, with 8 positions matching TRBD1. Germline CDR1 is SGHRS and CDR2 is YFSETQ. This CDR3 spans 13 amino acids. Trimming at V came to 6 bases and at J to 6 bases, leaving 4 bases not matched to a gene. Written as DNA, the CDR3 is TGCGCCAGCAAGACAGGGGTAGCCGGGGAGCTGTTTTTT. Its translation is CASKTGVAGELFF.